Sequencing of this TCR beta chain was carried out in a study of glioma-infiltrating T cells after dendritic cell vaccination. Study-wide context: Glioblastoma patients came from Phase I and II dendritic cell vaccination trials. Treatment, given 2003 to 2012, was autologous tumor lysate-pulsed dendritic cell vaccination.

Documented time point: after dendritic cell vaccination, including at tumor progression/relapse. None of the glioblastoma patients had an isocitrate dehydrogenase mutation. Only in-frame clones appear in the TCRdb table, and some are missing; sequencing was by immunoSEQ multiplex PCR. The repertoire holds tens of thousands of clones, with roughly 80% as singletons. The CDR3 consists of 15 residues. Germline V CDR1 and CDR2: SGHVS, FQNEAQ. After removal of 5 bases from V and 0 bases from J, the junction contained 4 bases not matched to a gene. The chain employs TRBV7-8 and TRBJ2-4; 7 nucleotides match TRBD1. The receptor's source is a human donor with glioblastoma. The input for sequencing was blood, taken after dendritic cell vaccination. CDR3 protein: CASSRDSIAKNIQYF. The CDR3 DNA reads TGTGCCAGCAGCCGGGACAGTATAGCCAAAAACATTCAGTACTTC.